This entry lists 18 T cell receptor beta chains sequenced from one sample in a study of blood T cell repertoires in COVID-19. Method: immunoSEQ multiplex PCR; TCRdb's copy keeps in-frame clones and lacks some. The sample records roughly 87,000 clones, over 70% being singletons. The sequencing sample was made of peripheral blood. The receptors originated from a woman between 45 and 65 years old with acute or convalescent COVID-19.

The chain employs TRBV30 and TRBJ2-1; 9 nucleotides align to TRBD2. Germline V CDR1 and CDR2: GTSNPN, SVGIG (reference sequence). J gave up 4 bases and V 5 bases, and 3 bases lay outside the gene matches. The CDR3 extends over 13 amino acids. The CDR3 region has the DNA TGTGCCTGGGGTAGCGGGGGTTACAATGAGCAGTTCTTC. This sequence encodes CAWGSGGYNEQFF.

The chain combines TRBV5-1 with TRBJ2-1, with D maybe TRBD1 (5 bases). V lost 0 bases and J 7 bases, leaving 8 bases between the germline ends. The CDR3 totals 13 residues. Germline V gene lookup returns CDR1 SGHRS and CDR2 YFSETQ. Here the CDR3 DNA reads TGCGCCAGCAGCTTGGGACAGAGGAATGAGCAGTTCTTC. This sequence encodes CASSLGQRNEQFF.

The chain couples TRBV28 to TRBJ1-2; weak D call: TRBD1 (6 bases). The germline CDR1 and CDR2 sequences are MDHEN and SYDVKM. The CDR3 runs to 13 residues. V lost 5 bases and J 2 bases, leaving 9 bases between the germline ends. The CDR3 reads CASSQDSNYGYTF. The DNA of the CDR3 is TGTGCCAGCAGTCAGGACAGCAACTATGGCTACACCTTC.

CDR3 DNA: TGTGCCTGGAGGACCCCCGGACGGGACTACGAGCAGTACTTC. Amino acid sequence: CAWRTPGRDYEQYF. The J gene is TRBJ2-7, the V gene TRBV30, with TRBD2 as a possible D gene (5 bases). CDR1 and CDR2 (germline): GTSNPN, SVGIG (reference sequence). The CDR3 consists of 14 residues. Trimming removed 3 bases from V and 3 bases from J, with 15 bases in between.

The V call is TRBV27, the J call TRBJ2-3; D is unclear. There are 13 residues in the CDR3. Germline lookup yields CDR1 MNHEY and CDR2 SMNVEV (reference sequence). The V gene lost 2 bases and the J gene lost 2 bases, with 5 bases spanning the gap. The CDR3 DNA follows: TGTGCCAGCAGTTTAACTAACACAGATACGCAGTATTTT. It codes for CASSLTNTDTQYF.

This chain uses TRBV5-1 with TRBJ2-7, with D tentatively TRBD2 (5 bases). Germline V gene data show CDR1 as SGHRS and CDR2 as YFSETQ. This CDR3 has 14 residues. Trimming pared 0 bases from V and 3 bases from J, leaving 10 bases between. The CDR3 spells CASSLGNGLYEQYF. The CDR3, as DNA: TGCGCCAGCAGCTTGGGAAACGGACTCTACGAGCAGTACTTC.

V usage is TRBV19 and J usage is TRBJ1-2, with 7 bases lining up with TRBD1. J gave up 5 bases and V 5 bases, and 11 bases lay outside the gene matches. The CDR3 is made up of 15 amino acids. CDR1 is LNHDA, CDR2 SQIVND, per germline (reference sequence). CDR3 sequence reads: CASSGTGDKGYGYTF. The CDR3 DNA reads as TGTGCCAGTAGTGGTACAGGGGACAAAGGATATGGCTACACCTTC.

This clone was seen only a few times. The CDR3 protein is CASSQDWGQGPYEQYF. The CDR3 DNA reads TGTGCCAGCAGCCAAGATTGGGGACAGGGACCCTACGAGCAGTACTTC. The chain joins TRBV14 to TRBJ2-7, with 9 bases fitting TRBD1. J gave up 2 bases and V 0 bases, and 5 bases lay outside the gene matches. CDR1 and CDR2 from the germline V gene are SGHDN and FVKESK. The CDR3 spans 16 residues.

CDR3: CASTYPGQGSTEAFF. The CDR3 DNA reads TGTGCCAGCACCTATCCCGGACAGGGGTCCACTGAAGCTTTCTTT. The V and J genes are TRBV28 and TRBJ1-1; the match to TRBD1 covers 9 bases. V shed 7 bases and J 4 bases; nucleotides not matched to a gene: 10. Germline V gene data show CDR1 as MDHEN and CDR2 as SYDVKM. This CDR3 has 15 residues.

V usage is TRBV7-2 and J usage is TRBJ1-6; D remains ambiguous. Trimming took 0 bases from V and 8 from J, leaving 5 bases between them. Germline V gene lookup returns CDR1 SGHTA and CDR2 FQGNSA. The CDR3 spans 13 residues. Written as DNA, the CDR3 is TGTGCCAGCAGCTTAGCCGGGGATTCACCCCTCCACTTT. It codes for CASSLAGDSPLHF. The full variable domain, completed using reference TRBV7-2 and TRBJ1-6, is GAGVSQSPSNKVTEKGKDVELRCDPISGHTALYWYRQSLGQGLEFLIYFQGNSAPDKSGLPSDRFSAERTGGSVSTLTIQRTQQEDSAVYLCASSLAGDSPLHFGNGTRLTVT.

This clone has more than one count but fewer than ten. This chain connects TRBV3-1 (or the pseudogene TRBV3-2) to TRBJ1-1; possible D gene TRBD1, 6 bases. Germline V gene lookup returns CDR1 LGHDT and CDR2 YNNKEL (reference sequence). V gave up 5 bases and J gave up 4 bases, with 11 bases separating them. This CDR3 contains 13 residues. The CDR3 bases are TGTGCCAGCAGCGGGGGCTGGCGCACTGAAGCTTTCTTT. Protein: CASSGGWRTEAFF.

In regard to this clone: Different DNA sequences within this sample yield the same CDR3. The chain employs TRBV5-8 and TRBJ1-5; tentatively, D is TRBD1 (5 bases). This CDR3 contains 14 residues. Germline V gene lookup returns CDR1 SGHTS and CDR2 YDEGEE. Between the trimmed V and J ends, which lost 0 bases and 1 base, there was a span of 5 bases. CDR3 protein: CASSLDRSNQPQHF. The CDR3 DNA reads as TGTGCCAGCAGCTTGGACAGGAGCAATCAGCCCCAGCATTTT.

The genes are TRBV3-1 (or the pseudogene TRBV3-2) and TRBJ1-6; D not resolved. Germline V gene data show CDR1 as LGHDT and CDR2 as YNNKEL (reference sequence). Between the trimmed V and J ends, which lost 3 bases and 4 bases, there was a span of 19 bases. The CDR3 totals 18 residues. CDR3 in DNA: TGTGCCAGCAGCCAGTTCCCCCCCCACCAGGTGTATAATTCACCCCTCCACTTT. Residues: CASSQFPPHQVYNSPLHF.

In nucleotides, the CDR3 is TGCGCCAGCAGTGAAGGGGACACCATATATTTT. This codes for CASSEGDTIYF. V is TRBV10-2 and J is TRBJ1-3; D may be TRBD1 (5 bases). Trimming stripped 3 bases from V and 8 bases from J, with 5 bases between. From germline, CDR1 is WSHSY and CDR2 SAAADI. This CDR3 has 11 residues.

In this sample, this clone turned up once. This chain connects TRBV19 to TRBJ2-1; 10 positions match TRBD2. The CDR3 is 15 amino acids. J gave up 3 bases and V 7 bases, and 6 bases lay outside the gene matches. CDR1 is LNHDA, CDR2 SQIVND, per germline (reference sequence). The CDR3 DNA is TGTGCCAGTATTGATAAGCGGGGGGGCTACAATGAGCAGTTCTTC. As protein: CASIDKRGGYNEQFF.

This clone is a singleton in its sample. The V gene is TRBV7-9, the J gene TRBJ1-2; D gene uncertain. The V end lost 1 base, the J end lost 6 bases, and 12 bases lay between the germline ends. The V gene's germline CDR1 is SEHNR and CDR2 FQNEAQ (reference sequence). The CDR3 runs 14 residues. CDR3 sequence: CASSLGQKVDGYTF. CDR3 bases: TGTGCCAGCAGCTTAGGACAAAAAGTCGATGGCTACACCTTC.

The chain uses TRBV28 and TRBJ2-7; D is possibly TRBD1 (5 bases). CDR1 is MDHEN, CDR2 SYDVKM, per germline. The V end was cut by 4 bases, the J end by 2 bases, with 18 bases between. The CDR3 spans 16 residues. The DNA of the CDR3 is TGTGCCAGCAGTTCACCCCAGGGTGTCATCCCCTACGAGCAGTACTTC. The encoded protein is CASSSPQGVIPYEQYF. The complete variable domain, with remaining parts taken from reference TRBV28 and TRBJ2-7, reads DVKVTQSSRYLVKRTGEKVFLECVQDMDHENMFWYRQDPGLGLRLIYFSYDVKMKEKGDIPEGYSVSREKKERFSLILESASTNQTSMYLCASSSPQGVIPYEQYFGPGTRLTVT.

A few counts support this clone. The CDR3 here is CASSSTRLVRSEAFF. The DNA of the CDR3 is TGTGCCAGCAGCTCCACCCGCTTGGTCAGGTCTGAAGCTTTCTTT. The chain carries TRBV7-2 and TRBJ1-1; D unclear. Germline V CDR1 and CDR2: SGHTA, FQGNSA. The CDR3 length is 15 residues. V lost 4 bases to trimming and J lost 6 bases, with 18 bases between them. The variable domain in full, with the rest retrieved from reference TRBV7-2 and TRBJ1-1, is GAGVSQSPSNKVTEKGKDVELRCDPISGHTALYWYRQSLGQGLEFLIYFQGNSAPDKSGLPSDRFSAERTGGSVSTLTIQRTQQEDSAVYLCASSSTRLVRSEAFFGQGTRLTVV.